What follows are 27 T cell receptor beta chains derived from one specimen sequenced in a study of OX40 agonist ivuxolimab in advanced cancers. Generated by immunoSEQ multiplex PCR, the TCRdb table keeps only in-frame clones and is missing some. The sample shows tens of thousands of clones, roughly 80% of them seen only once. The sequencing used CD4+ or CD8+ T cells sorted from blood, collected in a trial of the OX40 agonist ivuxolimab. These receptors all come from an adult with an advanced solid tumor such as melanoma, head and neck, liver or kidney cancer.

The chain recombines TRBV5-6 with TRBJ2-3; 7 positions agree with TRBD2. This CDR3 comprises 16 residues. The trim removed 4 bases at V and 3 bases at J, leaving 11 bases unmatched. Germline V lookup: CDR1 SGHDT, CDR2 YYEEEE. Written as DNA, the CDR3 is TGTGCCAGCAGCAACCCCTCTAGGCGGGGGACAGATACGCAGTATTTT. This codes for CASSNPSRRGTDTQYF.

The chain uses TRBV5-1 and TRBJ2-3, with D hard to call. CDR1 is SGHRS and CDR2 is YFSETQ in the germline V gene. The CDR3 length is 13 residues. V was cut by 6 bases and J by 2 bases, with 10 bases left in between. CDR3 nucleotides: TGCGCCAGCAACTCGGAGCCCACAGATACGCAGTATTTT. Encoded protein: CASNSEPTDTQYF.

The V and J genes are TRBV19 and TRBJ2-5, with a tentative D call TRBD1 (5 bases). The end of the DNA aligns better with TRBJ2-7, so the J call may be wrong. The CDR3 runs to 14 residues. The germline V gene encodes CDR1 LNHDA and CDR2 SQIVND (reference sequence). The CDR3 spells CASRTRAISYEQYF. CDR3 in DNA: TGTGCCAGTAGAACCAGGGCGATTTCGTACGAGCAGTACTTC.

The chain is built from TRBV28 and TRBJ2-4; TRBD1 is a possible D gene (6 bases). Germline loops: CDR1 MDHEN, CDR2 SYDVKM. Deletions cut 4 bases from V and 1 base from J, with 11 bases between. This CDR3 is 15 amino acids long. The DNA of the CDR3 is TGTGCCAGCAGTTCCGGGACATCTGCCAAAAACATTCAGTACTTC. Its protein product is CASSSGTSAKNIQYF. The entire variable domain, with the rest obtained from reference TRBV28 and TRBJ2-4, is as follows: DVKVTQSSRYLVKRTGEKVFLECVQDMDHENMFWYRQDPGLGLRLIYFSYDVKMKEKGDIPEGYSVSREKKERFSLILESASTNQTSMYLCASSSGTSAKNIQYFGAGTRLSVL.

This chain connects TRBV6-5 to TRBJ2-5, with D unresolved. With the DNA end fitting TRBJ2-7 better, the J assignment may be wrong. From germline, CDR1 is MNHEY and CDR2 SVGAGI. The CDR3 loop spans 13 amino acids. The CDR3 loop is CASSYGVTYEQYF. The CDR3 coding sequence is TGTGCCAGCAGTTACGGGGTGACCTACGAGCAGTACTTC.

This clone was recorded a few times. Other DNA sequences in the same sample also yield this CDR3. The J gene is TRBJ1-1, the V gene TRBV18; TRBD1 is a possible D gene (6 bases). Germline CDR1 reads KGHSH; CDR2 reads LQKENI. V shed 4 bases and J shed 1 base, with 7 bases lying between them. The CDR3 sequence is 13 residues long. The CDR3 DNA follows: TGTGCCAGCTCACAACAGGGGAACACTGAAGCTTTCTTT. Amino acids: CASSQQGNTEAFF.

The CDR3 DNA is TGTGCCTGGAGTGTTGACAGAACAGGCTTTTATCAGCCCCAGCATTTT. It translates to CAWSVDRTGFYQPQHF. The genes are TRBV30 and TRBJ1-5, with a weak D call TRBD1 (5 bases). With 0 bases removed from V and 5 bases from J, the gap between germline ends came to 17 bases. Per germline, CDR1 GTSNPN and CDR2 SVGIG (reference sequence). The CDR3 has 16 residues.

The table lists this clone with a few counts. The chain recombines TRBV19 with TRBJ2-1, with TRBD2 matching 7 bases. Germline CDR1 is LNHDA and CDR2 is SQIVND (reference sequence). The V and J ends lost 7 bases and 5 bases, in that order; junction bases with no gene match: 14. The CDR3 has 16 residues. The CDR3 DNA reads TGTGCCAGTAAAAGTCTAGCGGTTTCTCGAGACAATGAGCAGTTCTTC. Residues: CASKSLAVSRDNEQFF.

Here the CDR3 reads CASSLASGSYEQYF. CDR3 nucleotides: TGCGCCAGCAGCTTGGCTAGCGGGAGTTACGAGCAGTACTTC. This chain connects TRBV5-1 to TRBJ2-7; 10 bases are shared with TRBD2. V shed 0 bases, J shed 4 bases, and the junction held 1 base outside the gene matches. CDR1 and CDR2 from the germline V gene are SGHRS and YFSETQ. This CDR3 comprises 14 residues.

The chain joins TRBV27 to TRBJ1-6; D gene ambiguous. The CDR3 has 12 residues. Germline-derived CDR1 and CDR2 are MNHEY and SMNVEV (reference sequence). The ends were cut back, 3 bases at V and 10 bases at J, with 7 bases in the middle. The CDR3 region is CASSFGESPLHF. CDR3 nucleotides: TGTGCCAGCAGTTTTGGGGAATCACCCCTCCACTTT.

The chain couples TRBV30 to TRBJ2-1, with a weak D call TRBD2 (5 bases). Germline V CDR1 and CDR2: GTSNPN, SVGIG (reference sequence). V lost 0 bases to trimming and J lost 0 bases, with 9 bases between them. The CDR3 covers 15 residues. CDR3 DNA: TGTGCCTGGAGTGTTCCGGGAAGCTCCTACAATGAGCAGTTCTTC. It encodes CAWSVPGSSYNEQFF.

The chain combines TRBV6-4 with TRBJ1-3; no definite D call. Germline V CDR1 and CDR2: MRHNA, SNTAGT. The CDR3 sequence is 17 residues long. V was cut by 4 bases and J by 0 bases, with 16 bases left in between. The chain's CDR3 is CASSGPFLVPSGNTIYF. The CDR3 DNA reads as TGTGCCAGCAGTGGCCCTTTCCTCGTCCCCTCTGGAAACACCATATATTTT.

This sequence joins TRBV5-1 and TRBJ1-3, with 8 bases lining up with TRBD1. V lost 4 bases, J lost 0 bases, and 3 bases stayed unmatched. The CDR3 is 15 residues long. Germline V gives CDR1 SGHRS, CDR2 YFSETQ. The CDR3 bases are TGCGCCAGCAGCATCGGACAGGGCTCTGGAAACACCATATATTTT. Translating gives CASSIGQGSGNTIYF.

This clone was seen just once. CDR3: CASRRADASTDTQYF. The CDR3 DNA reads TGTGCCAGTAGGAGGGCGGACGCGAGCACAGATACGCAGTATTTT. The gene calls are TRBV19 and TRBJ2-3, with D perhaps TRBD2 (5 bases). The CDR3 covers 15 residues. Looked up from germline, CDR1 is LNHDA and CDR2 is SQIVND (reference sequence). Trimming pared 6 bases from V and 0 bases from J, leaving 13 bases between.

The DNA of the CDR3 is TGTGCCAGCAGCCCCCCACAGGGTTCTCGCATGGGCTACACCTTC. This translates into CASSPPQGSRMGYTF. This chain connects TRBV21-1 to TRBJ1-2; the D segment call TRBD1 is taken from the table without a DNA check. TRBV21-1 is designated a pseudogene. This CDR3 spans 15 amino acids.

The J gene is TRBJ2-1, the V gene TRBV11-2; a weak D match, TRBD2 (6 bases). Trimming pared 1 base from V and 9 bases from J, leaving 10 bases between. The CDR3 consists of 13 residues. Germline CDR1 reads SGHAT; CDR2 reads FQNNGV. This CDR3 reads CASSLARSGEQFF. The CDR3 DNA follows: TGTGCCAGCAGCTTAGCTCGTAGCGGTGAGCAGTTCTTC.

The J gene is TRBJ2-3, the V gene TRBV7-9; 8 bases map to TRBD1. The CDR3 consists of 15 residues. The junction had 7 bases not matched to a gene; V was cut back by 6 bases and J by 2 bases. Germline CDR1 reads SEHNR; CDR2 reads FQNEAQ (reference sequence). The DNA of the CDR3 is TGTGCCAGCAGTCAGAGGACAGGGAACACAGATACGCAGTATTTT. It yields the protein CASSQRTGNTDTQYF.

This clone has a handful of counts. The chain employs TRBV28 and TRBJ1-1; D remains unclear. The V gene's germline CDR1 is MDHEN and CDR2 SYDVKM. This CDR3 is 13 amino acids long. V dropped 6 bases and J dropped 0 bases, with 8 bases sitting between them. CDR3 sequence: CASRNTLNTEAFF. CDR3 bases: TGTGCCAGCAGAAATACTTTGAACACTGAAGCTTTCTTT.

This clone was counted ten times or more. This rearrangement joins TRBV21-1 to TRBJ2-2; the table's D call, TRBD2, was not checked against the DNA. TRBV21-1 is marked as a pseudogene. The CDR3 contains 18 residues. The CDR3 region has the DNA TGTGCCAGCAGCAAATTCGCGACTAGCGGGAGCGGAACCGGGGAGCTGTTTTTT. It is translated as CASSKFATSGSGTGELFF.

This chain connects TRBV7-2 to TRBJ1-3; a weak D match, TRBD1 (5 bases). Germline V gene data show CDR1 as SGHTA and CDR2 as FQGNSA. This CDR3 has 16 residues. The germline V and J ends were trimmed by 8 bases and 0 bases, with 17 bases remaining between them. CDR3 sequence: CASPWSGGSSGNTIYF. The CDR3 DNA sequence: TGTGCCAGCCCGTGGTCGGGGGGGAGCTCTGGAAACACCATATATTTT.

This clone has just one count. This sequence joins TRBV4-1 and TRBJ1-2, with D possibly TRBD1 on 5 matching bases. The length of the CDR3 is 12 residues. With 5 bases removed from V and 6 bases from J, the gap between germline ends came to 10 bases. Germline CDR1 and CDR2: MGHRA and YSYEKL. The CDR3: CASSEYRNGYTF. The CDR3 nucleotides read TGCGCCAGCAGCGAGTACAGGAATGGCTACACCTTC.

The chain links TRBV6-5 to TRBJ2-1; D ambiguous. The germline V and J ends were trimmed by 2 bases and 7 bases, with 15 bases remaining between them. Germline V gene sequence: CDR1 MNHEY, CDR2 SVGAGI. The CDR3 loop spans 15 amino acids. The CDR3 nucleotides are TGTGCCAGCAGTTACACCACGTCCCCCGTTAATGAGCAGTTCTTC. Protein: CASSYTTSPVNEQFF.

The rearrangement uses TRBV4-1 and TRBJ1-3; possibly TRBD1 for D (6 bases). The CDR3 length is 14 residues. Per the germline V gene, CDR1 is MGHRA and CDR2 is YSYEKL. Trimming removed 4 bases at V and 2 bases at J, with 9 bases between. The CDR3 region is CASSLQGTGNTIYF. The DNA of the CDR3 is TGCGCCAGCAGCCTACAGGGCACTGGAAACACCATATATTTT.

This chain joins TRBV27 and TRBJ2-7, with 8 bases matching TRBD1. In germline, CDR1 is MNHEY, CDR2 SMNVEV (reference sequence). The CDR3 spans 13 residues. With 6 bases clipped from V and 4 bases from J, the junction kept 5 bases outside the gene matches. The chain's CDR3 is CASSPGQGYEQYF. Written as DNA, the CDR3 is TGTGCCAGCAGCCCCGGACAGGGTTACGAGCAGTACTTC.

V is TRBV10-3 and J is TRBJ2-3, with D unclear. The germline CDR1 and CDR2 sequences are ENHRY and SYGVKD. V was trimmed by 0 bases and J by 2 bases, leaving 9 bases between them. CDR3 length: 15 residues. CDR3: CAISESNGNTDTQYF. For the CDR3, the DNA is TGTGCCATCAGTGAGTCGAACGGAAACACAGATACGCAGTATTTT.

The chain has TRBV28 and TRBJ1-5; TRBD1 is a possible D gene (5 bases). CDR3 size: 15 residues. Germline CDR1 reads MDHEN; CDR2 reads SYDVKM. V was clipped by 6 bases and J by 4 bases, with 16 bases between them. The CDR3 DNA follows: TGTGCCAGCAGCCCAAGGGGCAGGTTGAATCAGCCCCAGCATTTT. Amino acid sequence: CASSPRGRLNQPQHF. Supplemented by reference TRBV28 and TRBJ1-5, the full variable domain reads DVKVTQSSRYLVKRTGEKVFLECVQDMDHENMFWYRQDPGLGLRLIYFSYDVKMKEKGDIPEGYSVSREKKERFSLILESASTNQTSMYLCASSPRGRLNQPQHFGDGTRLSIL.

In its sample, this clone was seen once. DNA for the CDR3: TGTGCCAGCCGGGGAGACAAAAACATTCAGTACTTC. As protein: CASRGDKNIQYF. The chain is built from TRBV2 and TRBJ2-4, with D possibly matching TRBD2 (5 bases). Germline loops: CDR1 SNHLY, CDR2 FYNNEI. This CDR3 comprises 12 residues. V gave up 8 bases and J gave up 3 bases, with 8 bases separating them.